The next 19 T cell receptor beta chains were all read from a single sample in a study of OX40 agonist ivuxolimab in advanced cancers. Assay: immunoSEQ multiplex PCR; the TCRdb copy retains only in-frame clones and omits some. The sample carries about 39,000 clones, approximately 90% recorded once. Specimen: CD4+ or CD8+ T cells sorted from blood, collected in a trial of the OX40 agonist ivuxolimab. These receptors came from an adult with an advanced solid tumor such as melanoma, head and neck, liver or kidney cancer.

The chain joins TRBV19 to TRBJ2-3; 8 bases agree with TRBD2. CDR3 length: 18 amino acids. Germline V gives CDR1 LNHDA, CDR2 SQIVND (reference sequence). Trimming took 6 bases from V and 3 from J; bases not matched to a gene: 17. The CDR3 is CASSLSGERERSTDTQYF. DNA for the CDR3: TGTGCCAGTAGCCTGTCCGGGGAGCGGGAGAGAAGTACAGATACGCAGTATTTT.

This clone was seen a handful of times. This chain uses TRBV27 with TRBJ2-7; TRBD2 matches 9 bases. Germline values: CDR1 MNHEY, CDR2 SMNVEV (reference sequence). CDR3 length: 14 residues. Losses at the gene ends were 9 bases for V and 5 bases for J; bases not matched to a gene: 11. CDR3 sequence: CASGPSSGSDEQYF. CDR3 nucleotides: TGTGCCAGTGGTCCAAGTAGCGGGAGCGACGAGCAGTACTTC.

V gene TRBV30 combines with J gene TRBJ2-5; D perhaps matches TRBD1 (5 bases). Germline V CDR1 and CDR2: GTSNPN, SVGIG (reference sequence). There are 11 residues in the CDR3. Trimming stripped 5 bases from V and 7 bases from J, with 11 bases between. The CDR3 bases are TGTGCCTGGTGGGGCCCAGGGACCCAGTACTTC. It codes for CAWWGPGTQYF.

The gene calls are TRBV27 and TRBJ2-1; the D is unclear. Germline V gives CDR1 MNHEY, CDR2 SMNVEV (reference sequence). The germline V and J ends were trimmed by 3 bases and 6 bases, with 9 bases remaining between them. This CDR3 is 13 amino acids long. CDR3 protein: CASSLGGPNEQFF. Written as DNA, the CDR3 is TGTGCCAGCAGTTTGGGCGGTCCCAATGAGCAGTTCTTC.

V and J are TRBV4-2 and TRBJ2-5; D may correspond to TRBD1 or TRBD2 (5 bases each). The CDR3 is 15 amino acids. Germline V lookup: CDR1 LGHNA, CDR2 YNFKEQ. With 0 bases removed from V and 5 bases from J, the gap between germline ends came to 13 bases. The CDR3 is CASSQDGDGGETQYF. CDR3 in DNA: TGTGCCAGCAGCCAAGATGGGGACGGAGGCGAGACCCAGTACTTC.

The V call is TRBV10-1, the J call TRBJ2-1, with 8 bases lining up with TRBD2. The germline V gene encodes CDR1 WNHNN and CDR2 SYGVQD (reference sequence). The V and J ends lost 0 bases and 1 base, in that order; junction bases with no gene match: 8. There are 18 residues in the CDR3. The CDR3: CASSESGFVAGSYNEQFF. CDR3 nucleotide sequence: TGCGCCAGCAGTGAGTCGGGTTTTGTAGCGGGATCCTACAATGAGCAGTTCTTC.

V and J are TRBV29-1 and TRBJ2-1; 12 nucleotides align to TRBD2. Germline V lookup: CDR1 SQVTM, CDR2 ANQGSEA. This CDR3 contains 13 residues. The V segment lost 6 bases and the J segment 5 bases; nucleotides outside the gene matches: 2. CDR3 DNA sequence: TGCAGCGTACTAGCGGGAGGAAACAATGAGCAGTTCTTC. This encodes CSVLAGGNNEQFF.

The chain has TRBV12-2 and TRBJ2-7; TRBD2, the table's D call, lacks a check against the DNA. TRBV12-2 is marked as a pseudogene. CDR3 length: 15 residues. The CDR3 sequence is CASRLFGKATYEQYF. The CDR3, as DNA: TGTGCAAGTCGCTTATTCGGGAAAGCAACCTACGAGCAGTACTTC.

The rearrangement uses TRBV7-2 and TRBJ2-1; 8 nucleotides line up with TRBD2. V lost 5 bases to trimming and J lost 0 bases; unmatched junction nucleotides: 12. Germline CDR1 is SGHTA and CDR2 is FQGNSA. CDR3 length: 18 residues. Here the CDR3 reads CASSPSFSLADSYNEQFF. As DNA, the CDR3 is TGTGCCAGCAGCCCTAGCTTCTCACTAGCGGACTCCTACAATGAGCAGTTCTTC.

The chain uses TRBV7-9 and TRBJ2-5, with 10 positions matching TRBD1. This CDR3 is built from 16 residues. Trimming took 6 bases from V and 6 from J; bases not matched to a gene: 13. From germline, CDR1 is SEHNR and CDR2 FQNEAQ (reference sequence). CDR3 DNA sequence: TGTGCCAGCAGTCGCGAGGGACAGGGGTTTTTCAAGACCCAGTACTTC. Its translation is CASSREGQGFFKTQYF.

The gene calls are TRBV9 and TRBJ2-7; D possibly uses TRBD1 or TRBD2 (5 bases each). Germline loops: CDR1 SGDLS, CDR2 YYNGEE. V was trimmed by 2 bases and J by 7 bases, leaving 19 bases between them. The CDR3 consists of 15 residues. CDR3 nucleotide sequence: TGTGCCAGCAGCGTGGGTGACCGGGGACGAGGTGAGCAGTACTTC. As protein: CASSVGDRGRGEQYF.

The rearrangement uses TRBV9 and TRBJ2-1; 7 bases agree with TRBD2. This CDR3 has 16 amino acids. In germline, CDR1 is SGDLS, CDR2 YYNGEE. The ends lost 0 bases at V and 2 bases at J; junction bases unmatched: 5. The CDR3, as DNA: TGTGCCAGCAGCGTAGGGCGGGAGAACCCCTACAATGAGCAGTTCTTC. This sequence encodes CASSVGRENPYNEQFF.

The CDR3 DNA reads as TGTGCCTGGAGTAGGTGGGGCCGGTTTTACGAGCAGTACTTC. Amino acid sequence: CAWSRWGRFYEQYF. This sequence joins TRBV30 and TRBJ2-7; possibly TRBD1 for D (5 bases). Per the germline V gene, CDR1 is GTSNPN and CDR2 is SVGIG (reference sequence). CDR3 size: 14 residues. Deletions cut 2 bases from V and 4 bases from J, with 15 bases between.

The V call is TRBV27, the J call TRBJ2-5; 7 bases line up with TRBD2. Looked up from germline, CDR1 is MNHEY and CDR2 is SMNVEV (reference sequence). V lost 6 bases, J lost 2 bases, and 9 bases stayed unmatched. The CDR3 consists of 15 residues. This CDR3 is CASSRGGRGQETQYF. CDR3 coding DNA: TGTGCCAGCAGCCGCGGTGGGAGGGGACAAGAGACCCAGTACTTC.

The rearrangement links TRBV4-1 to TRBJ2-3, with 9 bases fitting TRBD2. The CDR3 is 16 residues long. The germline gives CDR1 MGHRA, CDR2 YSYEKL. The V and J ends lost 1 base and 0 bases, in that order; junction bases with no gene match: 2. The chain's CDR3 is CASSQVAGASTDTQYF. As DNA, the CDR3 is TGCGCCAGCAGCCAAGTAGCGGGAGCTAGCACAGATACGCAGTATTTT.

V gene TRBV28 combines with J gene TRBJ2-3; 8 nucleotides match TRBD1. The CDR3 extends over 13 amino acids. The germline CDR1 and CDR2 sequences are MDHEN and SYDVKM. Here the CDR3 reads CGAGGFGTDTQYF. In nucleotides, the CDR3 is TGTGGGGCAGGGGGCTTCGGCACAGATACGCAGTATTTT.

A few counts support this clone. The chain carries TRBV29-1 and TRBJ1-2; 9 positions agree with TRBD1. Germline V CDR1 and CDR2: SQVTM, ANQGSEA. This CDR3 contains 17 residues. Losses at the gene ends were 0 bases for V and 7 bases for J; bases not matched to a gene: 15. The CDR3 loop is CSVEDPYQRGDRAGYTF. Here the CDR3 DNA reads TGCAGCGTTGAAGATCCTTATCAGCGAGGGGACAGGGCTGGCTACACCTTC.

The gene calls are TRBV28 and TRBJ2-7; 9 nucleotides align to TRBD2. The V and J ends lost 5 bases and 2 bases, in that order; junction bases with no gene match: 1. Germline V gene data show CDR1 as MDHEN and CDR2 as SYDVKM. This CDR3 spans 13 amino acids. CDR3 sequence reads: CASSASGAYEQYF. The CDR3 DNA reads TGTGCCAGCAGTGCTAGCGGGGCCTACGAGCAGTACTTC.

The chain has TRBV18 and TRBJ2-7; maybe TRBD1 (5 bases). V lost 3 bases, J lost 5 bases, and 17 bases lay in between. Looked up from germline, CDR1 is KGHSH and CDR2 is LQKENI. The CDR3 contains 15 residues. The CDR3 DNA sequence: TGTGCCAGCTCACCCCCCACAGGCCCTAAGGACGAGCAGTACTTC. Translated, it gives CASSPPTGPKDEQYF.